These 10 T cell receptor beta chains originate from one sample sequenced in a study of T cells in Graves' hyperthyroidism and ophthalmopathy. TCR beta CDR3 region amplification was performed from RNA transcripts. TCR CDR3 regions were first amplified by RT-PCR with HTBI primers. A single record per CDR3 protein comes from TCRdb applying MiXCR to the multiplex PCR reads. The sample records 250,000 to 300,000 distinct CDR3 sequences, roughly 15% being singletons. Sequences were obtained from blood. These receptor sequences come from a woman aged 50 to 60 with Graves' hyperthyroidism that later progressed to Graves' ophthalmopathy.

This clonotype has only a few counts. The V call is TRBV10-1, the J call TRBJ2-5; a possible D gene is TRBD1 (5 bases). The ends were cut back, 8 bases at V and 1 base at J, with 11 bases in the middle. This CDR3 has 13 amino acids. CDR1 and CDR2 from the germline V gene are WNHNN and SYGVQD (reference sequence). The CDR3 protein is CASCDDSQETQYF. The CDR3, as DNA: TGCGCCAGCTGCGACGACAGCCAAGAGACCCAGTACTTC.

This clonotype was counted many times. With a much larger clone just one base away, this may be a read error. V and J are TRBV7-8 and TRBJ2-3; D is ambiguous. This CDR3 has 12 amino acids. V was pared by 2 bases and J by 4 bases, with 4 bases between. The V gene's germline CDR1 is SGHVS and CDR2 FQNEAQ. CDR3 bases: TGTGCCAGCAGCTTAATGTCAGATACGCAGTATTTT. It yields the protein CASSLMSDTQYF.

This clonotype was seen ten or more times. The V and J genes are TRBV20-1 and TRBJ2-3, with D hard to call. Germline lookup yields CDR1 DFQATT and CDR2 SNEGSKA (reference sequence). The CDR3 contains 13 residues. The ends were cut back, 0 bases at V and 4 bases at J, with 8 bases in the middle. The chain's CDR3 is CSARDLGPDTQYF. The CDR3 DNA follows: TGCAGTGCTAGAGATCTCGGACCAGATACGCAGTATTTT.

This clonotype was detected many times. The V gene is TRBV28, the J gene TRBJ2-7, with 8 bases lining up with TRBD1. Germline lookup yields CDR1 MDHEN and CDR2 SYDVKM. The CDR3 has 16 amino acids. V gave up 3 bases and J gave up 0 bases; unmatched junction bases: 7. The CDR3 loop reads CASSFWGQVSSYEQYF. The DNA for the CDR3 is TGTGCCAGCAGTTTCTGGGGACAGGTGAGCTCCTACGAGCAGTACTTC.

This clonotype was observed many times. The chain couples TRBV24-1 to TRBJ1-1, with D perhaps TRBD1 (5 bases). The length of the CDR3 is 11 residues. Germline V CDR1 and CDR2: KGHDR, SFDVKD. V lost 5 bases and J 7 bases, leaving 7 bases between the germline ends. The CDR3 spells CATSGGGEAFF. The DNA of the CDR3 is TGTGCCACCAGTGGGGGCGGTGAAGCTTTCTTT.

This clonotype was seen a few times. The chain couples TRBV7-6 to TRBJ2-2; 11 nucleotides agree with TRBD2. The CDR3 is 18 amino acids. Looked up from germline, CDR1 is SGHVS and CDR2 is FNYEAQ. V was pared by 4 bases and J by 3 bases, with 10 bases of the junction left unmatched. The CDR3 here is CASSWKTSGNGDTGELFF. The CDR3 DNA follows: TGTGCCAGCAGCTGGAAGACTAGCGGGAATGGCGACACCGGGGAGCTGTTTTTT.

Ten or more counts support this clonotype. The chain is built from TRBV9 and TRBJ2-1; D tentatively reads TRBD1 or TRBD2 (5 bases each). Per germline, CDR1 SGDLS and CDR2 YYNGEE. V shed 2 bases and J shed 9 bases, with 15 bases lying between them. The CDR3 length is 14 residues. CDR3 residues: CASSVATPGGEQFF. CDR3 bases: TGTGCCAGCAGCGTTGCGACCCCTGGGGGTGAGCAGTTCTTC. Drawing the rest from reference TRBV9 and TRBJ2-1, the complete variable domain is DSGVTQTPKHLITATGQRVTLRCSPRSGDLSVYWYQQSLDQGLQFLIQYYNGEERAKGNILERFSAQQFPDLHSELNLSSLELGDSALYFCASSVATPGGEQFFGPGTRLTVL.

This clonotype was seen a few times. The chain couples TRBV7-6 to TRBJ2-5; TRBD1 is a possible D gene (7 bases). This CDR3 region has 17 residues. Germline V CDR1 and CDR2: SGHVS, FNYEAQ. The germline V and J ends were trimmed by 3 bases and 6 bases, with 23 bases remaining between them. CDR3 amino acids: CASSFLLVDRRGKTQYF. The CDR3 coding sequence is TGTGCCAGCAGCTTTCTTCTGGTGGACAGGCGGGGCAAGACCCAGTACTTC.

This clonotype was seen repeatedly, ten times or more. This rearrangement joins TRBV20-1 to TRBJ2-1, with 7 bases lining up with TRBD2. The CDR3 sequence is 15 residues long. V lost 4 bases, J lost 2 bases, and 8 bases stayed unmatched. Germline values: CDR1 DFQATT, CDR2 SNEGSKA (reference sequence). The CDR3 loop reads CSATLAGRAYNEQFF. The CDR3 DNA follows: TGCAGTGCTACCTTGGCGGGGAGGGCCTACAATGAGCAGTTCTTC.

The chain links TRBV7-8 to TRBJ1-4, with D uncertain. In germline, CDR1 is SGHVS, CDR2 FQNEAQ. The CDR3 runs 13 residues. Trimming stripped 3 bases from V and 8 bases from J, with 10 bases between. Written as DNA, the CDR3 is TGTGCCAGCAGCTTGACTGTTGGAGAAAAACTGTTTTTT. Protein: CASSLTVGEKLFF.